This TCR beta chain was retrieved from a study of T cell responses to AZD1222 COVID-19 vaccine. Trimming cost V 3 bases and J 3 bases, with 5 bases left between them. Looked up from germline, CDR1 is MDHEN and CDR2 is SYDVKM. This CDR3 region has 12 residues. With respect to this clone: Its antigen is not known.

The study, taken as a whole, reports: Donors skewed white British and female; clonal diversity was possibly underestimated. Every sample of the repertoires postdated the peak T cell response.

Profiling relied on immunoSEQ multiplex PCR, and the TCRdb table lists in-frame clones only, not all of them. The sample lists about 100,000 clones, 85% to 90% occurring once. The chain couples TRBV28 to TRBJ1-2; D gene ambiguous. The sequence was collected from an adult in good health. Sequences were derived from peripheral blood, sampled on day 0 of AZD1222 vaccination. This CDR3 reads CASSFLDYGYTF. CDR3 DNA: TGTGCCAGCAGTTTTCTGGACTATGGCTACACCTTC.